This passage covers 12 T cell receptor beta chains from one sample sequenced in a study of blood T cell repertoires in COVID-19. Measured with immunoSEQ multiplex PCR; TCRdb has only the in-frame clones, and not every one. The sample holds around 150,000 clones, around 79% seen once. Sequenced input: PBMCs or T cells enriched from blood (not recorded which). Every receptor here comes from a man aged 50-59 years who had recovered from COVID-19.

The chain uses TRBV14 and TRBJ2-1; TRBD1 agrees at 7 bases. CDR1 is SGHDN, CDR2 FVKESK, per germline. The CDR3 has 17 amino acids. The J segment lost 7 bases and the V segment lost 1 base, leaving 13 bases of the junction unmatched. CDR3 region: CASSQGLGTVVKNEQFF. The CDR3 nucleotides are TGTGCCAGCAGCCAAGGCCTCGGGACAGTAGTAAAGAATGAGCAGTTCTTC.

The chain joins TRBV4-1 to TRBJ1-3; D gene uncertain. Germline V CDR1 and CDR2: MGHRA, YSYEKL. Trimming took off 1 base at V and 7 bases at J, with 8 bases between the two ends. The CDR3 runs 13 residues. CDR3 protein: CASSQVPGNTIYF. CDR3 DNA sequence: TGCGCCAGCAGCCAAGTACCGGGGAACACCATATATTTT.

The chain has TRBV5-6 and TRBJ2-5; D uncertain. The ends were cut back, 4 bases at V and 6 bases at J, with 13 bases in the middle. The CDR3 contains 13 residues. Germline V CDR1 and CDR2: SGHDT, YYEEEE. The CDR3 loop is CASSPDLEKTQYF. The CDR3 region has the DNA TGTGCCAGCAGCCCCGATTTGGAGAAGACCCAGTACTTC.

CDR3 region: CASRYGQGKGEQYF. For the CDR3, the DNA is TGTGCCAGCAGATATGGACAGGGGAAAGGCGAGCAGTACTTC. The gene calls are TRBV7-2 and TRBJ2-7; 9 bases align to TRBD1. This CDR3 is built from 14 residues. V lost 6 bases, J lost 6 bases, and 9 bases stayed unmatched. The germline V gene encodes CDR1 SGHTA and CDR2 FQGNSA.

CDR3 coding DNA: TGTGCCAGCAGTTACACCCCTCGGGACAGCAATGAAAAACTGTTTTTT. Encoded protein: CASSYTPRDSNEKLFF. V usage is TRBV6-6 and J usage is TRBJ1-4; 7 bases agree with TRBD1. Per the germline V gene, CDR1 is MNHNY and CDR2 is SVGAGI (reference sequence). The CDR3 extends over 16 amino acids. Unmatched junction bases numbered 8, after V lost 2 bases and J lost 5 bases.

This clone showed up just a few times. The rearrangement joins TRBV6-5 to TRBJ1-5; no reliable D call. CDR1 and CDR2 (germline): MNHEY, SVGAGI. Trimming took off 8 bases at V and 4 bases at J, with 6 bases between the two ends. The CDR3 consists of 11 residues. In DNA form, the CDR3 reads TGTGCCAGCGGCAGAAATCAGCCCCAGCATTTT. Protein product: CASGRNQPQHF.

The chain combines TRBV29-1 with TRBJ2-6; 7 bases map to TRBD1. The V gene end was trimmed by 5 bases and the J gene end by 0 bases; junction bases not matched to a gene: 13. The CDR3 length is 18 residues. Germline CDR1 and CDR2: SQVTM and ANQGSEA. CDR3 nucleotide sequence: TGCAGCGTTTCCTCCCACAGGGGTGGACTCTCTGGGGCCAACGTCCTGACTTTC. This translates into CSVSSHRGGLSGANVLTF.

This rearrangement joins TRBV6-1 to TRBJ2-7; 9 bases line up with TRBD2. The CDR3 has 16 amino acids. V trimming: 0 bases; J trimming: 3 bases; junction bases outside the gene matches: 6. CDR1 MNHNS and CDR2 SASEGT come from the germline V gene. For the CDR3, the DNA is TGTGCCAGCAGTGAAGCCGTGAGCGGGGGGTTCTACGAGCAGTACTTC. Its protein product is CASSEAVSGGFYEQYF.

The chain links TRBV12-3 or TRBV12-4 to TRBJ1-2, with no clear D. There are 12 residues in the CDR3. V lost 5 bases to trimming and J lost 7 bases, with 11 bases between them. In DNA form, the CDR3 reads TGTGCCAGCAGTCTCGCTCCGGGTGGCTACACCTTC. It translates to CASSLAPGGYTF.

The table lists this clone with a count of one. The chain joins TRBV10-2 to TRBJ1-1; 10 bases are shared with TRBD1. This CDR3 is built from 15 residues. The J segment lost 7 bases and the V segment lost 6 bases, leaving 11 bases of the junction unmatched. In germline, CDR1 is WSHSY, CDR2 SAAADI. The CDR3 sequence is CASRVTGGVLNEAFF. The CDR3 DNA sequence: TGCGCCAGCAGAGTGACAGGGGGCGTTCTCAATGAAGCTTTCTTT.

CDR3 protein: CSVEGEQGRMFF. The DNA of the CDR3 is TGCAGCGTTGAAGGAGAACAGGGAAGGATGTTCTTC. The rearrangement uses TRBV29-1 and TRBJ2-1; weak D call: TRBD1 (6 bases). The CDR3 is made up of 12 amino acids. V gave up 1 base and J gave up 15 bases, with 16 bases separating them. Germline values: CDR1 SQVTM, CDR2 ANQGSEA.

The chain is built from TRBV6-5 and TRBJ2-3, with a tentative D call TRBD2 (6 bases). CDR1 is MNHEY and CDR2 is SVGAGI in the germline V gene. V gave up 6 bases and J gave up 3 bases, with 13 bases separating them. The CDR3 loop spans 14 amino acids. The CDR3 coding sequence is TGTGCCAGCAGCCCGGGACTGAAGACAGATACGCAGTATTTT. Protein sequence: CASSPGLKTDTQYF.